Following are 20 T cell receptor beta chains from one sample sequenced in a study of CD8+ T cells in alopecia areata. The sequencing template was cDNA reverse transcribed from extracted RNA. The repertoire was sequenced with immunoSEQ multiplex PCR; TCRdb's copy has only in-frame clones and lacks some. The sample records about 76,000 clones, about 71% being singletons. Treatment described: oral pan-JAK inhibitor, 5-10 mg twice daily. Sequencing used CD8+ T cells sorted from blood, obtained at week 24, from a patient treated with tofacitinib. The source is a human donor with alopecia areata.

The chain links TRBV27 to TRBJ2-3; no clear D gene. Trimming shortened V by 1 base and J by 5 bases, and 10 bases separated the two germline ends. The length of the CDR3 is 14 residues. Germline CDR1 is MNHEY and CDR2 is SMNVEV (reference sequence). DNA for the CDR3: TGTGCCAGCAGTTTATTGCCCCCAAGAGATACGCAGTATTTT. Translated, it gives CASSLLPPRDTQYF.

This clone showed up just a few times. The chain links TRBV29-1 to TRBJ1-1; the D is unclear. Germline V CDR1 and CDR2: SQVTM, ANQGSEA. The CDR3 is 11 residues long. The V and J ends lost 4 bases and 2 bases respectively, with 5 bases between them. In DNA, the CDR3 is TGCAGCGTTGGGAGTAACACTGAAGCTTTCTTT. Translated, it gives CSVGSNTEAFF.

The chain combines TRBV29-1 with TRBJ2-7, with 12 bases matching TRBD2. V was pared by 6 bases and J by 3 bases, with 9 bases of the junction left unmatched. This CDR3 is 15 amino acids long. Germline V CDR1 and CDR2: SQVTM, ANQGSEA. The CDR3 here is CSVESSGGEGYEQYF. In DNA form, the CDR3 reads TGCAGCGTCGAATCTAGCGGGGGGGAAGGCTACGAGCAGTACTTC.

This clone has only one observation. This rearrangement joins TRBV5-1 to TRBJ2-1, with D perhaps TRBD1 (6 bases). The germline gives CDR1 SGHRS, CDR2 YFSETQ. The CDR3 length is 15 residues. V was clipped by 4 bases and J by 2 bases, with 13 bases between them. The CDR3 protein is CASSATGNPYNEQFF. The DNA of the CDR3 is TGCGCCAGCAGCGCCACAGGGAACCCCTACAATGAGCAGTTCTTC. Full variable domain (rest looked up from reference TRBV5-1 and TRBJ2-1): KAGVTQTPRYLIKTRGQQVTLSCSPISGHRSVSWYQQTPGQGLQFLFEYFSETQRNKGNFPGRFSGRQFSNSRSEMNVSTLELGDSALYLCASSATGNPYNEQFFGPGTRLTVL.

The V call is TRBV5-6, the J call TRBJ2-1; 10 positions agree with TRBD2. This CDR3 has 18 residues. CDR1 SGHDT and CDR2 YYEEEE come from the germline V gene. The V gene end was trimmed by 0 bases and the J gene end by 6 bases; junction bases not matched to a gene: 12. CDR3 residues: CASSLAVGLAGVRNEQFF. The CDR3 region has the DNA TGTGCCAGCAGCTTGGCCGTGGGGCTAGCGGGAGTGCGCAATGAGCAGTTCTTC.

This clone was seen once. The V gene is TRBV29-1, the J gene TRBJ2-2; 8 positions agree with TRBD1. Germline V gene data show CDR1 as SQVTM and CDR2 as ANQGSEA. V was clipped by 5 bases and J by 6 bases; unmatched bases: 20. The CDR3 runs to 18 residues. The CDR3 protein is CSVSKATTGEDASGELFF. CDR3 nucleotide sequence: TGCAGCGTTTCCAAGGCGACGACAGGGGAGGATGCGTCCGGGGAGCTGTTTTTT.

CDR3 residues: CASSLGRGLEQYF. CDR3 in DNA: TGCGCCAGCAGCTTGGGACGGGGCTTGGAGCAGTACTTC. This rearrangement joins TRBV5-1 to TRBJ2-7, with D perhaps being TRBD1 or TRBD2 (5 bases each). CDR3 length equals 13 residues. V was shortened by 0 bases and J by 7 bases, with 11 bases between the two germline ends. CDR1 SGHRS and CDR2 YFSETQ come from the germline V gene.

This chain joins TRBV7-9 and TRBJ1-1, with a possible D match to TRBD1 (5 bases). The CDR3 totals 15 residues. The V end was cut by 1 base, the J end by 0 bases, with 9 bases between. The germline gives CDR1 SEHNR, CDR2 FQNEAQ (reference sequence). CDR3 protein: CASSLVAGVNTEAFF. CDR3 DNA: TGTGCCAGCAGCTTAGTGGCGGGGGTGAACACTGAAGCTTTCTTT. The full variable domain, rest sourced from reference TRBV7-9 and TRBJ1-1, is DTGVSQNPRHKITKRGQNVTFRCDPISEHNRLYWYRQTLGQGPEFLTYFQNEAQLEKSRLLSDRFSAERPKGSFSTLEIQRTEQGDSAMYLCASSLVAGVNTEAFFGQGTRLTVV.

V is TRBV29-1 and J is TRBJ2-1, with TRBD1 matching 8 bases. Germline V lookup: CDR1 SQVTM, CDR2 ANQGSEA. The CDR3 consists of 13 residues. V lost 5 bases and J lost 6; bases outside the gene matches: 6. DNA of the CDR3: TGCAGCGTTCCGCGACAGGGGATCAATGAGCAGTTCTTC. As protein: CSVPRQGINEQFF.

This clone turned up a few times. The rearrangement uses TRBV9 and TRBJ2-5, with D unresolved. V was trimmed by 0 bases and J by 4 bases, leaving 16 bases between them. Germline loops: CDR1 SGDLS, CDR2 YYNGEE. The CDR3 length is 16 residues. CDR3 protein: CASSVGHRLPTETQYF. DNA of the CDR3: TGTGCCAGCAGCGTAGGGCATAGGCTACCTACAGAGACCCAGTACTTC.

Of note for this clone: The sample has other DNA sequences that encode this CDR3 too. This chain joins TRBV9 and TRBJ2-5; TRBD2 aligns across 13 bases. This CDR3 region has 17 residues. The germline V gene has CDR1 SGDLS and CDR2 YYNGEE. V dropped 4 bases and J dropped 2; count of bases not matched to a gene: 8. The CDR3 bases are TGTGCCAGCAGCCCCGGGACTAGCGGGGAGTATCAAGAGACCCAGTACTTC. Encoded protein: CASSPGTSGEYQETQYF. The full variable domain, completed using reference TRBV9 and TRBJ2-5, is DSGVTQTPKHLITATGQRVTLRCSPRSGDLSVYWYQQSLDQGLQFLIQYYNGEERAKGNILERFSAQQFPDLHSELNLSSLELGDSALYFCASSPGTSGEYQETQYFGPGTRLLVL.

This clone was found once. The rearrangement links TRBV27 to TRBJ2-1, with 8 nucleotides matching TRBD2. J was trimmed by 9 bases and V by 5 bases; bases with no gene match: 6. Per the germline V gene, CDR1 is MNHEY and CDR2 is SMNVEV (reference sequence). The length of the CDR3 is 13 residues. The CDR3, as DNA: TGTGCCAGCAGTAGCGGGAGCCCGGGTGAGCAGTTCTTC. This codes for CASSSGSPGEQFF.

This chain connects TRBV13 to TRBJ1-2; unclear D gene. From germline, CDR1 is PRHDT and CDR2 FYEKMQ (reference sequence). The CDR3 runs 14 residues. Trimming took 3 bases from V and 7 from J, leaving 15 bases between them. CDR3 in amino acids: CASSLGDLRVGYTF. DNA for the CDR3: TGTGCCAGCAGCTTGGGCGACCTAAGGGTTGGCTACACCTTC.

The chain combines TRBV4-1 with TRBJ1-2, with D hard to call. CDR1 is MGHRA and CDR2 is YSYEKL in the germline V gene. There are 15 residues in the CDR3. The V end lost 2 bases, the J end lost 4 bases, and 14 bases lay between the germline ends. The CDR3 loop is CASSQRPWGVYGYTF. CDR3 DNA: TGCGCCAGCAGCCAACGCCCATGGGGAGTCTATGGCTACACCTTC.

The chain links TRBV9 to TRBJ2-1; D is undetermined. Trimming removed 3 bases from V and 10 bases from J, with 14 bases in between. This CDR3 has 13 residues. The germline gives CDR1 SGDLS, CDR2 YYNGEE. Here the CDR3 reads CASSAQFQREQFF. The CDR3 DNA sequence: TGTGCCAGCAGCGCCCAGTTTCAGAGGGAGCAGTTCTTC.

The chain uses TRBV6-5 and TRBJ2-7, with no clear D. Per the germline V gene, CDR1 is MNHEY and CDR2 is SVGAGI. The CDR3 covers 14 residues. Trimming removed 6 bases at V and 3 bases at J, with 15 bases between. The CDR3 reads CASSHTQANYEQYF. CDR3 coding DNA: TGTGCCAGCAGCCATACACAAGCAAACTACGAGCAGTACTTC.

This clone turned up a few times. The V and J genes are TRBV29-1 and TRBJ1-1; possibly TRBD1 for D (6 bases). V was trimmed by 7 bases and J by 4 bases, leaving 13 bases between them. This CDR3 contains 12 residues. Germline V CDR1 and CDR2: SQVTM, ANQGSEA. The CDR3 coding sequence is TGCAGCGGCAGGGGAATGGGCACTGAAGCTTTCTTT. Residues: CSGRGMGTEAFF.

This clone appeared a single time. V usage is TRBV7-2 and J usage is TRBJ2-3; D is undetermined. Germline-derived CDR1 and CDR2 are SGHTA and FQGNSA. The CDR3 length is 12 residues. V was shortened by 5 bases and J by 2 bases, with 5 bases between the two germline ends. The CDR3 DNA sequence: TGTGCCAGCAGCGCCGCCACAGATACGCAGTATTTT. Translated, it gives CASSAATDTQYF. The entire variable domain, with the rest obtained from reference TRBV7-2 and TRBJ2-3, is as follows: GAGVSQSPSNKVTEKGKDVELRCDPISGHTALYWYRQSLGQGLEFLIYFQGNSAPDKSGLPSDRFSAERTGGSVSTLTIQRTQQEDSAVYLCASSAATDTQYFGPGTRLTVL.

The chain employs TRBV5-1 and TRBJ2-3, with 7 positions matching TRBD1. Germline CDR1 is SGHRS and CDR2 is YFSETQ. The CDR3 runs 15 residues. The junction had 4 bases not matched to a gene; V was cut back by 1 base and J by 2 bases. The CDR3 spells CASSLNRGTTDTQYF. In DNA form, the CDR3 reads TGCGCCAGCAGCTTGAACAGGGGAACCACAGATACGCAGTATTTT.

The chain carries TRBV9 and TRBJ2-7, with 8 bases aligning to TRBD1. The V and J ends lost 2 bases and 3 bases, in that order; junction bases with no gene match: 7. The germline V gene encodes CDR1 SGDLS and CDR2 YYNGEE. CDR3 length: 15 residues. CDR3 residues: CASSVSGTGRYEQYF. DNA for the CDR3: TGTGCCAGCAGCGTGTCTGGGACAGGTCGCTACGAGCAGTACTTC.